The rows below give T cell receptor beta chains drawn from one sample of a study of beta chain features in type 1 diabetes. TCRdb's table, derived via immunoSEQ multiplex PCR, lists solely in-frame clones and lacks some. This sample yields over 700,000 clones, of which 15% to 20% are seen a single time; about 0.025% belongs to the top ten. The sequenced sample was naive CD4+ T cells from blood. All receptors come from a woman under 30 in good health. Each CDR3 is given with its conserved first and last residue. The order of the fields is J gene, CDR3 length, D gene, V gene, clone size, CDR3 DNA, CDR3 protein. A D gene is named only where the DNA matches it firmly. Clone size is stated in some rows and not others, as once, few, many or a class when expanded.

TRBJ2-5 | 16 | . | TRBV27 | . | TGTGCCAGCAGTTTACCCCTTGTGGACCCCCAAGAGACCCAGTACTTC | CASSLPLVDPQETQYF
TRBJ2-1 | 14 | TRBD2 | TRBV7-2 | few | TGTGCCAGCAGCTTTCTAGCGGGAGACAATGAGCAGTTCTTC | CASSFLAGDNEQFF
TRBJ1-2 | 14 | . | TRBV28 | . | TGTGCCAGCAGTTTAAGTTCGGGGGGTGGCGGCTACACCTTC | CASSLSSGGGGYTF
TRBJ1-1 | 11 | . | TRBV28 | . | TGTGCCAGCAGTTTATATCTTGAAGCTTTCTTT | CASSLYLEAFF
TRBJ1-1 | 14 | . | TRBV11-2 | few | TGTGCCAGCAGCTTAGGAAGGTGGACCACTGAAGCTTTCTTT | CASSLGRWTTEAFF
TRBJ1-3 | 16 | . | TRBV4-2 | . | TGTGCCAGCAGCCTCACAGCGAAGAGCTCTGGAAACACCATATATTTT | CASSLTAKSSGNTIYF
TRBJ2-1 | 16 | . | TRBV28 | few | TGTGCCAGCAGTTTATTGGGCGGGTTTGGGTACAATGAGCAGTTCTTC | CASSLLGGFGYNEQFF
TRBJ2-3 | 16 | . | TRBV15 | . | TGTGCCACCAGCAGATCGTTGGGGACTAGCACAGATACGCAGTATTTT | CATSRSLGTSTDTQYF
TRBJ2-1 | 14 | . | TRBV10-3 | . | TGTGCCACCGCAAAAAGCGGAGGGAACAATGAGCAGTTCTTC | CATAKSGGNNEQFF
TRBJ2-3 | 13 | . | TRBV7-2 | . | TGTGCCAGCAGCTCCGACTATCCAGATACGCAGTATTTT | CASSSDYPDTQYF
TRBJ1-1 | 12 | TRBD1 | TRBV5-6 | . | TGTGCCAGCAGCCGGGACAGGGGAGAGGCTTTCTTT | CASSRDRGEAFF
TRBJ2-1 | 15 | TRBD1 | TRBV9 | . | TGTGCCAGCAGCCCGGGGACAGGGCCCCCTCGCGAACAGTTCTTC | CASSPGTGPPREQFF
TRBJ2-3 | 16 | TRBD2 | TRBV18 | few | TGTGCCAGCTCACCCCGGACTAGCGGGAGTACAGATACGCAGTATTTT | CASSPRTSGSTDTQYF
TRBJ1-2 | 17 | . | TRBV4-3 | few | TGCGCCAGCAGCCAAGCAGGGGCCCCCGTCGGTAACTATGGCTACACCTTC | CASSQAGAPVGNYGYTF
TRBJ2-1 | 11 | . | TRBV6-6 | few | TGTGCCAGCAGTTACCGCCATGAGCAGTTCTTC | CASSYRHEQFF
TRBJ2-2 | 13 | . | TRBV19 | . | TGTGCCAGTAGTATATCGGGCAGGGGAGGGCTGTTTTTT | CASSISGRGGLFF
TRBJ2-1 | 16 | TRBD2 | TRBV5-4 | few | TGTGCCAGCAGCTTGGGGCTAGCGGGGGTCTACAATGAGCAGTTCTTC | CASSLGLAGVYNEQFF
TRBJ2-1 | 13 | . | TRBV7-2 | few | TGTGCCAGCAGCTTAGGTAACTACAATGAGCAGTTCTTC | CASSLGNYNEQFF
TRBJ2-1 | 16 | . | TRBV7-2 | . | TGTGCCAGCAGCTTAGCCAGCGAGCTAGCCTACAATGAGCAGTTCTTC | CASSLASELAYNEQFF
TRBJ2-1 | 16 | TRBD2 | TRBV11-2 | few | TGTGCCAGCAGCTCACTAGCGGGAGGCACCTACAATGAGCAGTTCTTC | CASSSLAGGTYNEQFF
TRBJ2-7 | 14 | . | TRBV6-5 | . | TGTGCCAGCAGTTCGCGGGACAGTCCTATCGTACAGTACTTC | CASSSRDSPIVQYF
TRBJ2-7 | 15 | . | TRBV4-2 | few | TGTGCCAGCAGCCAAGCCCTCGGGGGCTCCTACGAGCAGTACTTC | CASSQALGGSYEQYF
TRBJ2-1 | 12 | . | TRBV7-9 | . | TGTGCCAGCAGCTTAGAGTTATCTGAGCAGTTCTTC | CASSLELSEQFF
TRBJ1-5 | 13 | . | TRBV18 | . | TGTGCCAGCTCAAATCAGGGTGATCAGCCCCAGCATTTT | CASSNQGDQPQHF
TRBJ2-7 | 12 | . | TRBV7-2 | . | TGTGCCAGCTCACGGACAGACTACGAGCAGTACTTC | CASSRTDYEQYF
TRBJ1-1 | 15 | . | TRBV18 | few | TGTGCCAGCTCACCACCTTCTTTTGGGGGCACTGAAGCTTTCTTT | CASSPPSFGGTEAFF
TRBJ2-2 | 15 | . | TRBV27 | . | TGTGCCTCCGCCCCCCACAGAAAGGACACCGGGGAGCTGTTTTTT | CASAPHRKDTGELFF
TRBJ1-5 | 16 | TRBD1 | TRBV7-9 | . | TGTGCCAGCAGTACCTCGACAGGGCTTAGCAATCAGCCCCAGCATTTT | CASSTSTGLSNQPQHF
TRBJ1-2 | 14 | . | TRBV4-3 | few | TGCGCCAGCAGCCAAGTCATGGTTAACTATGGCTACACCTTC | CASSQVMVNYGYTF